The sequence of this T cell receptor beta chain was determined in a study of human T cells and chemical hapten exposure (dated by TCRdb to the early 2020s). Notes on the research overall: For sensitization, 2% DPC in acetone was applied to a 2 cm by 2 cm area of upper inner arm skin. Blood samples were taken from patients before sensitization (week 0) and at 2, 6 and about 24 weeks after DPC sensitization. Throughout the approximately 25-week study period, patients were also given weekly therapeutic DPC doses on the scalp. The patient cohort, mostly female, included alopecia areata with under or over 50% scalp involvement, alopecia totalis and alopecia universalis. Patch testing was performed on the upper back with Finn chambers containing 0.01% DPC, and the patch tests were scored after 6 days according to International Contact Dermatitis Research Group standards. Around 29 alopecia patients provided blood for TCR sequencing at one to four time points (pre-sensitization, 2, 6 and 24 weeks). The study tracked peripheral blood TCR repertoire changes in vivo during primary and secondary sensitization to the hapten diphenylcyclopropenone (DPC) in alopecia patients. Libraries were pooled for sequencing, and variation in per-sample TCR yields was attributed mainly to small differences in library volumes within the pool. The paper's findings and limits, for the study overall: The number of TCRs above 1 in 1000 frequency did not change with DPC sensitization; there was no evidence of global repertoire structure alterations. After repeated subsampling, changes were observed in the strength of the expansion versus patch-test correlation and in the threshold at which the correlation became significant. Compared with pre-sensitization or healthy control sets, expanded TCRs formed significantly more large CDR3 similarity clusters, which is consistent with antigen-driven responses. All patients had alopecia, a presumed autoimmune disease, so their immune response might differ from that of healthy individuals. The number of PT1 expanded TCRs positively correlated with patch test score, significant at thresholds 8, 16 and 32 but not 4.

The time point label of this sample denotes: pre-sensitization, week 0. The treatment or condition label corresponds to: therapeutic diphenylcyclopropenone sensitization with weekly scalp DPC. At each patch-test visit, blood was drawn before the patch test was applied. Patients were eligible if aged 18 to 70, diagnosed with alopecia and judged suitable for DPC therapy, and pregnant patients were excluded. Total RNA was extracted from unfractionated whole blood that had been collected in Tempus Blood RNA tubes. Libraries came from RACE. Reads for this sample came from a NextSeq 500. During library preparation, unique molecular identifiers were attached to individual cDNA molecules so that TCRs could be counted quantitatively and reproducibly. From each blood RNA sample, both TCR alpha and TCR beta chains were sequenced. Per the original workflow: The median number of TCRs per sample was roughly 94,000, ranging from about 20,000 to 750,000. The Decombinator software suite was used to annotate V, J and CDR3 in the TCR reads. For the PS versus PT1 abundance plots, all samples were subsampled to the same number of TCRs (28,000). TCRs were defined as expanded if absent before sensitization and observed at least eight times at the 2-week time point. TCRdb passed the public sequencing reads through fastp at Q25 and MiXCR, retaining productive beta sequences. Entries are consolidated by CDR3 protein sequence, retaining the most common genes and DNA. TCRdb, not the original authors, processed these V and J calls. This sample gives about 120,000 distinct CDR3 sequences in total; approximately 15% of them show up just once. The top ten constitute 2.8% of the sample.

For CDR1 and CDR2, the germline V gene (reference sequence) lists MNHEY and SMNVEV. The CDR3 has 14 amino acids, counting the end cysteine and phenylalanine. Only the CDR3 DNA is retained, 42 bases long and in frame from the first base. The germline V and J ends show losses of 10 bases and 1 base respectively, and no gene match explains 4 bases of the junction. Comments on this clonotype: Its recognized antigen is unknown. No base qualities exist here, and no much larger clone lies one base off it.

Rearrangement joined TRBV27 to TRBJ2-7; 13 middle bases align to TRBD2. This TCR was sampled from a woman between 18 and 29 years old with alopecia areata. Some clones in this sample may be carry-over from other donors' samples. The input for sequencing was whole blood, taken in connection with sensitization to the hapten diphenylcyclopropenone (DPC). The CDR3 corresponds to CATPGLAGSYEQYF. The nucleotide sequence is TGTGCCACCCCGGGACTAGCGGGGTCCTACGAGCAGTACTTC.